This entry lists 22 T cell receptor beta chains sequenced from one sample in a study of cytomegalovirus exposure and HLA in healthy donors. It was with 60 Vbeta and 13 Jbeta primers that the PCR ran. Here immunoSEQ multiplex PCR was the method, and the copy in TCRdb shows in-frame clones only, minus some. The sample shows some 110,000 clones, about two thirds of them seen only once. Specimen: PBMCs. The origin of the receptors is a female donor in good health and CMV-seronegative.

The rearrangement joins TRBV6-4 to TRBJ2-1, with 8 bases lining up with TRBD2. The germline CDR1 and CDR2 sequences are MRHNA and SNTAGT. The ends lost 0 bases at V and 7 bases at J; junction bases unmatched: 8. This CDR3 comprises 16 residues. In DNA form, the CDR3 reads TGTGCCAGCAGTGACTCCGGGACTAGGGACGTAAATGAGCAGTTCTTC. This gives the protein CASSDSGTRDVNEQFF.

The chain combines TRBV28 with TRBJ1-2; 9 bases agree with TRBD1. V dropped 6 bases and J dropped 5; count of bases not matched to a gene: 4. CDR1 is MDHEN and CDR2 is SYDVKM in the germline V gene. The CDR3 is 13 residues long. CDR3 nucleotides: TGTGCCAGCAGACGACAGGGGGAATATGGCTACACCTTC. Translated: CASRRQGEYGYTF.

The gene calls are TRBV27 and TRBJ1-2, with 7 bases identical to TRBD1. This CDR3 comprises 13 residues. The junction had 6 bases not matched to a gene; V was cut back by 4 bases and J by 7 bases. Germline V gene lookup returns CDR1 MNHEY and CDR2 SMNVEV (reference sequence). CDR3 DNA: TGTGCCAGCAGTTCGACAGGGAGCTCTGGCTACACCTTC. It codes for CASSSTGSSGYTF.

The V call is TRBV7-9, the J call TRBJ1-2, with a possible D match to TRBD1 (5 bases). Germline V gene lookup returns CDR1 SEHNR and CDR2 FQNEAQ (reference sequence). The CDR3 length is 15 residues. Trimming shortened V by 5 bases and J by 6 bases, and 19 bases separated the two germline ends. The CDR3 DNA reads as TGTGCCAGCAGCCGACCAACTCAGGGATTTCATGGCTACACCTTC. Its protein is CASSRPTQGFHGYTF. The whole variable domain, filled in from reference TRBV7-9 and TRBJ1-2, reads DTGVSQNPRHKITKRGQNVTFRCDPISEHNRLYWYRQTLGQGPEFLTYFQNEAQLEKSRLLSDRFSAERPKGSFSTLEIQRTEQGDSAMYLCASSRPTQGFHGYTFGSGTRLTVV.

The rearrangement links TRBV11-2 to TRBJ2-1; 11 positions agree with TRBD2. CDR3 length equals 17 residues. Looked up from germline, CDR1 is SGHAT and CDR2 is FQNNGV. V gave up 2 bases and J gave up 9 bases; unmatched junction bases: 12. The CDR3 DNA follows: TGTGCCAGCAGCTTACGGCCGGGTAGCGGGAGGGGAGCTGAGCAGTTCTTC. Its translation is CASSLRPGSGRGAEQFF.

The chain has TRBV2 and TRBJ2-3; 8 bases agree with TRBD1. V dropped 7 bases and J dropped 2; count of bases not matched to a gene: 8. Per germline, CDR1 SNHLY and CDR2 FYNNEI. The CDR3 loop spans 15 amino acids. The DNA for the CDR3 is TGTGCCAGCACTCGGGGGCAGGGGGCCACAGATACGCAGTATTTT. The encoded protein is CASTRGQGATDTQYF.

The rearrangement joins TRBV7-9 to TRBJ2-1; D gene uncertain. V lost 4 bases, J lost 0 bases, and 10 bases lay in between. The CDR3 consists of 15 residues. Germline V gene sequence: CDR1 SEHNR, CDR2 FQNEAQ (reference sequence). Written as DNA, the CDR3 is TGTGCCAGCAGCTCCGTACTTAGCTCCTACAATGAGCAGTTCTTC. This codes for CASSSVLSSYNEQFF.

V gene TRBV21-1 combines with J gene TRBJ2-7; the table's D call TRBD2 went unverified against the DNA. TRBV21-1 is shown as a pseudogene. The CDR3 extends over 19 amino acids. The CDR3 loop is CASPVSPGLAGGPSYEQYF. The CDR3 nucleotides are TGTGCCAGCCCCGTATCTCCGGGACTAGCGGGAGGGCCCTCCTACGAGCAGTACTTC.

The genes are TRBV5-5 and TRBJ1-2; D gene ambiguous. Trimming cost V 0 bases and J 5 bases, with 14 bases left between them. The germline gives CDR1 SGHKS, CDR2 YYEKEE (reference sequence). CDR3 length: 15 residues. CDR3 in DNA: TGTGCCAGCAGCTTGGGGCACGTAGACATTTATGGCTACACCTTC. Translation: CASSLGHVDIYGYTF. Full variable domain (rest looked up from reference TRBV5-5 and TRBJ1-2): DAGVTQSPTHLIKTRGQQVTLRCSPISGHKSVSWYQQVLGQGPQFIFQYYEKEERGRGNFPDRFSARQFPNYSSELNVNALLLGDSALYLCASSLGHVDIYGYTFGSGTRLTVV.

V usage is TRBV6-1 and J usage is TRBJ2-7; 7 bases map to TRBD2. The J segment lost 3 bases and the V segment lost 3 bases, leaving 14 bases of the junction unmatched. Germline V CDR1 and CDR2: MNHNS, SASEGT. This CDR3 is 17 amino acids long. The CDR3 DNA follows: TGTGCCAGCAGTGATCCCCAGACTAGCCCACCTCACTACGAGCAGTACTTC. Translating gives CASSDPQTSPPHYEQYF.

The gene calls are TRBV5-1 and TRBJ2-2; weak D call: TRBD1 (7 bases). V dropped 4 bases and J dropped 2 bases, with 12 bases sitting between them. Germline V gives CDR1 SGHRS, CDR2 YFSETQ. This CDR3 spans 15 amino acids. The CDR3 here is CASSLRDSNTGELFF. CDR3 nucleotide sequence: TGCGCCAGCAGCCTGCGGGACAGCAACACCGGGGAGCTGTTTTTT.

This chain joins TRBV15 and TRBJ2-2, with D perhaps matching TRBD2 (6 bases). The CDR3 extends over 19 amino acids. V lost 0 bases, J lost 4 bases, and 21 bases lay in between. CDR1 is LNHNV, CDR2 YYDKDF, per germline (reference sequence). CDR3 loop: CATSRDSLGRDGRTGELFF. The CDR3 DNA follows: TGTGCCACCAGCAGAGATTCACTAGGGCGGGACGGCCGCACCGGGGAGCTGTTTTTT.

This chain uses TRBV5-6 with TRBJ2-7; 7 nucleotides align to TRBD1. Trimming cost V 4 bases and J 2 bases; bases outside gene matches: 6. This CDR3 has 14 amino acids. Germline V gene sequence: CDR1 SGHDT, CDR2 YYEEEE. The chain's CDR3 is CASSRGGAPYEQYF. In nucleotides, the CDR3 is TGTGCCAGCAGCAGAGGGGGCGCGCCCTACGAGCAGTACTTC.

J is TRBJ2-5 and V is TRBV6-1, with 7 nucleotides matching TRBD2. TRBJ2-7 matches the DNA end more closely, so the J call is doubtful. The germline gives CDR1 MNHNS, CDR2 SASEGT. This CDR3 has 15 amino acids. The CDR3 here is CASSERGGGSYEQYF. The DNA of the CDR3 is TGTGCCAGCAGTGAGCGTGGGGGGGGTTCCTACGAGCAGTACTTC.

The V gene is TRBV7-8, the J gene TRBJ1-2; no clear D gene. The V gene's germline CDR1 is SGHVS and CDR2 FQNEAQ. This CDR3 is 14 amino acids long. Trimming removed 1 base from V and 7 bases from J, with 13 bases in between. The chain's CDR3 is CASSLDPGSFGYTF. The CDR3 DNA sequence: TGTGCCAGCAGCTTAGATCCGGGTTCTTTTGGCTACACCTTC. The whole variable domain, filled in from reference TRBV7-8 and TRBJ1-2, reads GAGVSQSPRYKVAKRGQDVALRCDPISGHVSLFWYQQALGQGPEFLTYFQNEAQLDKSGLPSDRFFAERPEGSVSTLKIQRTQQEDSAVYLCASSLDPGSFGYTFGSGTRLTVV.

This chain connects TRBV2 to TRBJ2-1; TRBD2 aligns across 7 bases. Germline lookup yields CDR1 SNHLY and CDR2 FYNNEI. This CDR3 contains 19 residues. With V trimmed by 1 base and J by 3 bases, 15 bases remained unmatched. CDR3 nucleotide sequence: TGTGCCAGCAGTGAAGAACCAGCGGGATCCGCCCAGGGCTACAATGAGCAGTTCTTC. Protein: CASSEEPAGSAQGYNEQFF.

The chain joins TRBV28 to TRBJ2-7; D unclear. The V gene lost 3 bases and the J gene lost 4 bases, with 7 bases spanning the gap. This CDR3 contains 12 residues. Germline V gene lookup returns CDR1 MDHEN and CDR2 SYDVKM. CDR3 sequence: CASSFSLYEQYF. CDR3 nucleotide sequence: TGTGCCAGCAGTTTTTCCTTATACGAGCAGTACTTC.

This clone was counted a few times. The chain has TRBV6-6 and TRBJ2-7; 7 bases map to TRBD1. J was trimmed by 2 bases and V by 6 bases; bases with no gene match: 4. CDR1 and CDR2 (germline): MNHNY, SVGAGI (reference sequence). The CDR3 has 13 amino acids. The chain's CDR3 is CASSLGTAYEQYF. In DNA, the CDR3 is TGTGCCAGCAGCTTAGGGACAGCCTACGAGCAGTACTTC.

The chain combines TRBV10-1 with TRBJ1-1; D unresolved. This CDR3 has 13 amino acids. Germline values: CDR1 WNHNN, CDR2 SYGVQD (reference sequence). Trimming cost V 8 bases and J 0 bases, with 10 bases left between them. The CDR3 region has the DNA TGCGCCAGCCGAGTTCGTCTGAACACTGAAGCTTTCTTT. This gives the protein CASRVRLNTEAFF.

The chain employs TRBV25-1 and TRBJ1-2, with TRBD1 identical over 7 bases. Germline values: CDR1 MGHDK, CDR2 SYGVNS. CDR3 length equals 11 residues. Trimming at V came to 9 bases and at J to 7 bases, leaving 5 bases not matched to a gene. Here the CDR3 DNA reads TGTGCCAGTCAGACAGGGTTTGGCTACACCTTC. Translation: CASQTGFGYTF.

The chain has TRBV28 and TRBJ2-7; 7 bases are a match to TRBD2. V lost 6 bases to trimming and J lost 5 bases; unmatched junction nucleotides: 10. The CDR3 has 14 amino acids. Germline CDR1 and CDR2: MDHEN and SYDVKM. This CDR3 is CASRSYGRMDEQYF. The CDR3 nucleotides are TGTGCCAGCAGATCATACGGGAGGATGGACGAGCAGTACTTC.

The V gene is TRBV13, the J gene TRBJ2-7, with 8 bases that match TRBD1. The CDR3 length is 14 residues. J gave up 2 bases and V 5 bases, and 5 bases lay outside the gene matches. Germline V gene sequence: CDR1 PRHDT, CDR2 FYEKMQ (reference sequence). The chain's CDR3 is CASSARDRPYEQYF. The DNA for the CDR3 is TGTGCCAGCAGCGCTCGGGACAGGCCCTACGAGCAGTACTTC.